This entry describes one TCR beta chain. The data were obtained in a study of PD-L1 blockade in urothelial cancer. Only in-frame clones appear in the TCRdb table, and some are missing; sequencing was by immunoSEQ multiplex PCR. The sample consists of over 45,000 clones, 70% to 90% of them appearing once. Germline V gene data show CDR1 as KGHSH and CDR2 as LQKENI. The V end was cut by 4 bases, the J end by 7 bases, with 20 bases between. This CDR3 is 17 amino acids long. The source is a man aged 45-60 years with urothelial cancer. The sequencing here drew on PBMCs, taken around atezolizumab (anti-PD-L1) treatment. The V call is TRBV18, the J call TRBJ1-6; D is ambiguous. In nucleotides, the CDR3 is TGTGCCAGCTCACTCTCCGTAACAGCACGGAACAATTCACCCCTCCACTTT. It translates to CASSLSVTARNNSPLHF.